These 30 T cell receptor beta chains share one sample of origin, sequenced in a study of blood T cells in healthy people across ages. Alongside a J-beta primer mix, a sample-barcoded 5' primer served in a second PCR lasting about 7 to 12 cycles. TCRdb re-derived calls from the 5' RACE reads in MiXCR, one entry per CDR3 protein. The table includes more than 750,000 distinct CDR3 sequences, just under 30% detected once. This sample also belongs to another study, concerning T cells of mothers and their children.

Sequenced material: blood. These receptors all stem from a woman in her forties in good health.

The CDR3 DNA follows: TGCGCCAGCAGCCCTAACCACAGGGAAAGAGAGACCCAGTACTTC. This encodes CASSPNHRERETQYF. The V call is TRBV5-1, the J call TRBJ2-5; tentatively, D is TRBD1 (6 bases). The CDR3 totals 15 residues. V lost 4 bases, J lost 4 bases, and 17 bases lay in between. The germline V gene has CDR1 SGHRS and CDR2 YFSETQ.

Details on this clonotype: At one of its ends the junction is not consistent with the germline gene, which may arise from a read error. The V gene is TRBV7-2, the J gene TRBJ2-1; D ambiguous. There are 11 residues in the CDR3. CDR1 SGHTA and CDR2 FQGNSA come from the germline V gene. The CDR3 region is CASSPNNGQFF. CDR3 nucleotide sequence: TGTGCCAGCAGTCCCAACAATGGGCAGTTCTTC. The full variable domain, its missing parts supplied by reference TRBV7-2 and TRBJ2-1, is GAGVSQSPSNKVTEKGKDVELRCDPISGHTALYWYRQSLGQGLEFLIYFQGNSAPDKSGLPSDRFSAERTGGSVSTLTIQRTQQEDSAVYLCASSPNNGQFFGPGTRLTVL.

The chain is built from TRBV5-1 and TRBJ2-3; D might be TRBD1 (6 bases). V lost 0 bases, J lost 0 bases, and 8 bases lay in between. The length of the CDR3 is 15 residues. CDR1 is SGHRS and CDR2 is YFSETQ in the germline V gene. The CDR3 sequence: CASSLGQDSTDTQYF. Written as DNA, the CDR3 is TGCGCCAGCAGCTTGGGACAGGATAGCACAGATACGCAGTATTTT.

This clonotype was seen just once. The chain combines TRBV12-3 or TRBV12-4 with TRBJ2-4, with 8 bases matching TRBD2. The CDR3 is made up of 17 amino acids. V was pared by 3 bases and J by 2 bases, with 9 bases of the junction left unmatched. CDR3 amino acids: CASSFISGDGSKNIQYF. The DNA for the CDR3 is TGTGCCAGCAGTTTTATTAGCGGGGACGGGTCCAAAAACATTCAGTACTTC.

Worth noting for this clonotype: This sequence may be a read error, since a much larger clone differs from it by one base. The chain is built from TRBV18 and TRBJ1-2; the match to TRBD1 covers 9 bases. V lost 0 bases and J lost 8; bases outside the gene matches: 4. The germline gives CDR1 KGHSH, CDR2 LQKENI. The CDR3 sequence is 14 residues long. This chain's CDR3 is CASSPPGQGRGYTF. As DNA, the CDR3 is TGTGCCAGCTCACCACCGGGACAGGGAAGAGGCTACACCTTC.

The sample holds many counts of this clonotype. V and J are TRBV6-1 and TRBJ1-1; D ambiguous. Germline V gene sequence: CDR1 MNHNS, CDR2 SASEGT. With 6 bases removed from V and 1 base from J, the gap between germline ends came to 9 bases. The CDR3 extends over 13 amino acids. CDR3 DNA sequence: TGTGCCAGCAGGGAGACCCAGAACACTGAAGCTTTCTTT. This codes for CASRETQNTEAFF.

This rearrangement joins TRBV20-1 to TRBJ1-1; D not certain. Trimming removed 1 base from V and 1 base from J, with 7 bases in between. The germline V gene has CDR1 DFQATT and CDR2 SNEGSKA (reference sequence). The CDR3 runs 13 residues. The CDR3 region has the DNA TGCAGTGCTAGAGTATGGGGGAACACTGAAGCTTTCTTT. Translation gives CSARVWGNTEAFF.

About this clonotype itself: A read error may explain this, as a much larger clone is one base away. V and J are TRBV6-1 and TRBJ1-1; D remains unclear. V was shortened by 8 bases and J by 4 bases, with 14 bases between the two germline ends. Germline V gene sequence: CDR1 MNHNS, CDR2 SASEGT. The CDR3 runs to 13 residues. CDR3 loop: CASRLTVSTEAFF. CDR3 DNA sequence: TGTGCCAGCCGATTAACGGTGAGCACTGAAGCTTTCTTT.

Ten or more counts support this clonotype. The V call is TRBV6-6, the J call TRBJ1-5; the D gene is possibly TRBD1 (6 bases). Germline CDR1 MNHNY, CDR2 SVGAGI (reference sequence). With 2 bases removed from V and 2 bases from J, the gap between germline ends came to 10 bases. The CDR3 has 15 residues. The CDR3 nucleotides are TGTGCCAGCAGTTACACAGGGATTGGCAATCAGCCCCAGCATTTT. Its translation is CASSYTGIGNQPQHF.

V gene TRBV12-3 or TRBV12-4 combines with J gene TRBJ2-7; D is perhaps TRBD1 or TRBD2 (5 bases each). The germline V and J ends were trimmed by 4 bases and 2 bases, with 12 bases remaining between them. CDR3 length equals 14 residues. In nucleotides, the CDR3 is TGTGCCAGCAGTTGGGGACCGGGTACCTACGAGCAGTACTTC. Its translation: CASSWGPGTYEQYF.

This clonotype occurred a few times. Compared with germline, one end of the junction differs, possibly owing to a read error. The V call is TRBV3-1, the J call TRBJ2-5; TRBD2 might be the D (5 bases). CDR1 is LGHDT and CDR2 is YNNKEL in the germline V gene (reference sequence). CDR3 length: 13 amino acids. The CDR3: CASTQKSGWAQYF. DNA for the CDR3: TGTGCCAGCACCCAAAAAAGCGGTTGGGCCCAGTACTTC.

The V gene is TRBV20-1, the J gene TRBJ2-1, with 9 bases identical to TRBD1. TRBJ2-7 matches the DNA end more closely, so the J call is doubtful. Germline-derived CDR1 and CDR2 are DFQATT and SNEGSKA (reference sequence). The CDR3 is 15 residues long. Written as DNA, the CDR3 is TGCAGTGCTCCAACAGGGGGCTTGTCCTACAATGAGCAGTACTTC. Translation gives CSAPTGGLSYNEQYF.

This clonotype showed up just a few times. This chain uses TRBV3-1 with TRBJ2-5; maybe TRBD1 (6 bases). The ends were cut back, 3 bases at V and 0 bases at J, with 14 bases in the middle. From germline, CDR1 is LGHDT and CDR2 YNNKEL (reference sequence). The CDR3 length is 16 residues. This CDR3 reads CASSHHLGDNQETQYF. DNA for the CDR3: TGTGCCAGCAGCCACCATCTAGGGGACAACCAAGAGACCCAGTACTTC.

This clonotype was seen at least ten times. V gene TRBV18 combines with J gene TRBJ2-3; 9 nucleotides agree with TRBD1. The trim removed 6 bases at V and 4 bases at J, leaving 5 bases unmatched. Germline V CDR1 and CDR2: KGHSH, LQKENI. The CDR3 consists of 14 residues. As DNA, the CDR3 is TGTGCCAGCTCGGGACAGGGCGGCGCAGATACGCAGTATTTT. This translates into CASSGQGGADTQYF.

The chain is built from TRBV6-2 or TRBV6-3 and TRBJ2-5, with D possibly matching TRBD1 (5 bases). Germline V gene lookup returns CDR1 MNHEY and CDR2 SVGEGT. Trimming cost V 5 bases and J 2 bases, with 12 bases left between them. The CDR3 covers 14 residues. CDR3 coding DNA: TGTGCCAGCAGTCCGGACATTCCTCAAGAGACCCAGTACTTC. Amino acids: CASSPDIPQETQYF.

A few counts support this clonotype. In DNA form, the CDR3 reads TGTGCCAGCAGTAAATCGGGGACAGGAGGCGGCTACACCTTC. Translated, it gives CASSKSGTGGGYTF. The rearrangement joins TRBV6-5 to TRBJ1-2; TRBD1 matches 8 bases. Germline V CDR1 and CDR2: MNHEY, SVGAGI. V lost 5 bases to trimming and J lost 8 bases; unmatched junction nucleotides: 10. This CDR3 contains 14 residues.

This clonotype was picked up many times. J is TRBJ2-5 and V is TRBV29-1; 11 bases are a match to TRBD2. With 0 bases clipped from V and 5 bases from J, the junction kept 8 bases outside the gene matches. This CDR3 spans 16 amino acids. Germline V gene sequence: CDR1 SQVTM, CDR2 ANQGSEA. The CDR3 sequence: CSVEDVSGGAGETQYF. CDR3 sequence (DNA): TGCAGCGTTGAAGACGTTAGCGGGGGGGCCGGGGAGACCCAGTACTTC.

The chain recombines TRBV28 with TRBJ2-4, with 8 bases matching TRBD1. The germline CDR1 and CDR2 sequences are MDHEN and SYDVKM. Trimming at V came to 6 bases and at J to 0 bases, leaving 10 bases not matched to a gene. This CDR3 region has 17 residues. The CDR3 here is CASSAGTGFLAKNIQYF. The CDR3 bases are TGTGCCAGCAGCGCCGGGACAGGTTTTTTAGCCAAAAACATTCAGTACTTC.

V usage is TRBV7-9 and J usage is TRBJ2-3; perhaps TRBD1 as D (6 bases). The CDR3 has 16 amino acids. Germline assignment: CDR1 SEHNR and CDR2 FQNEAQ (reference sequence). Trimming shortened V by 5 bases and J by 1 base, and 16 bases separated the two germline ends. This CDR3 is CASSELLGAGTDTQYF. The CDR3 region has the DNA TGTGCCAGCAGCGAGCTGTTGGGGGCTGGCACAGATACGCAGTATTTT. Full variable domain (remainder filled in from reference TRBV7-9 and TRBJ2-3): DTGVSQNPRHKITKRGQNVTFRCDPISEHNRLYWYRQTLGQGPEFLTYFQNEAQLEKSRLLSDRFSAERPKGSFSTLEIQRTEQGDSAMYLCASSELLGAGTDTQYFGPGTRLTVL.

The genes are TRBV20-1 and TRBJ2-5; TRBD2 agrees at 14 bases. The V segment lost 0 bases and the J segment 4 bases; nucleotides outside the gene matches: 7. CDR3 length: 17 residues. The germline V gene encodes CDR1 DFQATT and CDR2 SNEGSKA (reference sequence). CDR3 region: CSAREATSGGDPETQYF. In DNA form, the CDR3 reads TGCAGTGCTAGAGAAGCGACTAGCGGGGGGGATCCAGAGACCCAGTACTTC.

The V and J genes are TRBV20-1 and TRBJ2-7; D gene unclear. Germline-derived CDR1 and CDR2 are DFQATT and SNEGSKA (reference sequence). The CDR3 is 15 amino acids. V shed 0 bases and J shed 2 bases, with 14 bases lying between them. CDR3 protein: CSARDPSAGTYEQYF. DNA for the CDR3: TGCAGTGCTAGAGATCCTTCAGCAGGTACCTACGAGCAGTACTTC.

There are a few counts of this clonotype. This chain joins TRBV10-3 and TRBJ2-7; D remains unclear. The CDR3 has 12 residues. Trimming took off 4 bases at V and 3 bases at J, with 7 bases between the two ends. Germline assignment: CDR1 ENHRY and CDR2 SYGVKD. CDR3 DNA: TGTGCCATCAGTGGTGACCTCTACGAGCAGTACTTC. This codes for CAISGDLYEQYF.

Remarks on this clonotype: A read error may explain this, as a much larger clone is one base away. J is TRBJ2-7 and V is TRBV5-1, with D possibly being TRBD2 (6 bases). V lost 5 bases, J lost 4 bases, and 19 bases lay in between. Looked up from germline, CDR1 is SGHRS and CDR2 is YFSETQ. The CDR3 covers 15 residues. The CDR3 coding sequence is TGCGCCAGCAGAAGGGCCCGGGACTCGTCATACGAGCAGTACTTC. Amino acids: CASRRARDSSYEQYF.

This rearrangement joins TRBV24-1 to TRBJ2-3; D call uncertain. The ends were cut back, 2 bases at V and 4 bases at J, with 15 bases in the middle. The CDR3 sequence is 16 residues long. Germline CDR1 and CDR2: KGHDR and SFDVKD. The CDR3 DNA sequence: TGTGCCACCAGTGATTCACCGACCAGCTCCGCAGATACGCAGTATTTT. It specifies CATSDSPTSSADTQYF.

Details on this clonotype: Being one base from a much bigger clone, this may be a read error. CDR3 sequence: CASSSSGGAYYEQFF. The CDR3 DNA follows: TGTGCCAGCAGCTCGTCCGGGGGGGCCTACTACGAGCAGTTCTTC. The chain carries TRBV7-2 and TRBJ2-1; 8 nucleotides align to TRBD2. V trimming: 4 bases; J trimming: 10 bases; junction bases outside the gene matches: 12. Looked up from germline, CDR1 is SGHTA and CDR2 is FQGNSA. CDR3 length: 15 amino acids.

A few counts support this clonotype. The chain joins TRBV5-1 to TRBJ2-1; 7 positions match TRBD1. The CDR3 extends over 15 amino acids. Germline V gives CDR1 SGHRS, CDR2 YFSETQ. The V gene end was trimmed by 5 bases and the J gene end by 10 bases; junction bases not matched to a gene: 15. The CDR3 DNA sequence: TGCGCCAGCAGACCTGAACAGGGGCCCCTAAAAGAGCAGTTCTTC. As protein: CASRPEQGPLKEQFF. Full variable domain (missing parts from reference TRBV5-1 and TRBJ2-1): KAGVTQTPRYLIKTRGQQVTLSCSPISGHRSVSWYQQTPGQGLQFLFEYFSETQRNKGNFPGRFSGRQFSNSRSEMNVSTLELGDSALYLCASRPEQGPLKEQFFGPGTRLTVL.

There are many counts of this clonotype. The chain is built from TRBV7-2 and TRBJ1-2, with D possibly TRBD1 on 5 matching bases. CDR3 length: 14 residues. The germline CDR1 and CDR2 sequences are SGHTA and FQGNSA. The germline V and J ends were trimmed by 4 bases and 10 bases, with 19 bases remaining between them. The CDR3 DNA is TGTGCCAGCAGCTCAAATCCGGGGCGCAGCCCCTACACCTTC. Translation: CASSSNPGRSPYTF.

This clonotype was seen repeatedly, ten times or more. The J gene is TRBJ2-3, the V gene TRBV11-1; TRBD2 agrees at 8 bases. Germline CDR1 is SGHAT and CDR2 is FQDESV (reference sequence). V trimming: 4 bases; J trimming: 2 bases; junction bases outside the gene matches: 8. The CDR3 totals 16 residues. CDR3 loop: CASSSDPGLVTDTQYF. In DNA form, the CDR3 reads TGTGCCAGCAGCTCAGACCCGGGACTAGTCACAGATACGCAGTATTTT.

This clonotype was detected a few times. Germline and junction disagree at one end, which may indicate a read error. This chain connects TRBV2 to TRBJ2-1, with 8 nucleotides matching TRBD1. The CDR3 runs to 18 residues. Germline CDR1 is SNHLY and CDR2 is FYNNEI. This CDR3 reads CASSDPPPGGNSYIEQFF. CDR3 nucleotide sequence: TGTGCCAGCAGTGACCCCCCTCCAGGGGGCAACTCCTACATTGAGCAGTTCTTC.

The chain has TRBV20-1 and TRBJ2-7, with 10 bases identical to TRBD2. The J call may be incorrect, as the DNA end agrees better with TRBJ2-5. The CDR3 sequence is 13 residues long. Germline CDR1 reads DFQATT; CDR2 reads SNEGSKA (reference sequence). CDR3 nucleotide sequence: TGCAGTGCTAGGGTAGCGGGGGGTGTGACCCAGTACTTC. This encodes CSARVAGGVTQYF.